A single sample is the source of the 21 T cell receptor beta chains below, sequenced in a study of blood T cell repertoires in COVID-19. Here immunoSEQ multiplex PCR was the method, and the copy in TCRdb shows in-frame clones only, minus some. The sample includes under 350,000 clones, under 90% of them seen just once. Sequenced input: peripheral blood. These receptors all come from a woman in her thirties with COVID-19, enrolled during active disease.

The rearrangement uses TRBV10-2 and TRBJ1-5; D might be TRBD1 (6 bases). The CDR3 has 15 residues. V was clipped by 1 base and J by 4 bases, with 11 bases between them. Germline lookup yields CDR1 WSHSY and CDR2 SAAADI. CDR3 coding DNA: TGCGCCAGCAGTGAGTTGAGGACAGAGAATCAGCCCCAGCATTTT. Translation: CASSELRTENQPQHF.

The chain links TRBV5-6 to TRBJ2-1; 10 positions agree with TRBD1. This CDR3 is 16 amino acids long. Unmatched junction bases numbered 8, after V lost 2 bases and J lost 6 bases. Per germline, CDR1 SGHDT and CDR2 YYEEEE. The DNA for the CDR3 is TGTGCCAGCAGCTTACAGGCGGGACAGGGGATCAATGAGCAGTTCTTC. The encoded protein is CASSLQAGQGINEQFF.

This clone was detected only once. The chain employs TRBV28 and TRBJ1-4; 7 bases line up with TRBD1. Germline-derived CDR1 and CDR2 are MDHEN and SYDVKM. The CDR3 is 15 amino acids. Trimming took 2 bases from V and 7 from J; bases not matched to a gene: 7. The CDR3 sequence is CASSLPTGAGEKLFF. The CDR3 coding sequence is TGTGCCAGCAGTTTACCAACAGGGGCGGGTGAAAAACTGTTTTTT.

V gene TRBV5-1 combines with J gene TRBJ1-1; tentatively, D is TRBD1 (6 bases). Germline V gene sequence: CDR1 SGHRS, CDR2 YFSETQ. Trimming took 6 bases from V and 2 from J, leaving 14 bases between them. This CDR3 is 14 amino acids long. The CDR3 DNA reads as TGCGCCAGCAACATCCAGGGGTCTAACACTGAAGCTTTCTTT. Translation gives CASNIQGSNTEAFF.

The chain couples TRBV11-3 to TRBJ1-1, with D uncertain. The CDR3 totals 13 residues. CDR1 and CDR2 from the germline V gene are SGHNT and YENEEA. Trimming removed 5 bases at V and 0 bases at J, with 7 bases between. The CDR3, as DNA: TGTGCCAGCAGCGTCCTTTTGAACACTGAAGCTTTCTTT. Translating it yields CASSVLLNTEAFF. The whole variable domain, filled in from reference TRBV11-3 and TRBJ1-1, reads EAGVVQSPRYKIIEKKQPVAFWCNPISGHNTLYWYLQNLGQGPELLIRYENEEAVDDSQLPKDRFSAERLKGVDSTLKIQPAELGDSAVYLCASSVLLNTEAFFGQGTRLTVV.

This clone was picked up a small number of times. This CDR3 is CASFGRLGRETEAFF. Here the CDR3 DNA reads TGTGCCAGCTTTGGGAGGCTAGGGCGTGAAACTGAAGCTTTCTTT. V is TRBV5-6 and J is TRBJ1-1; D not resolved. The CDR3 has 15 amino acids. Germline V gives CDR1 SGHDT, CDR2 YYEEEE. Trimming took off 7 bases at V and 5 bases at J, with 21 bases between the two ends.

The chain is built from TRBV5-1 and TRBJ1-5, with a weak D call TRBD1 (5 bases). CDR1 SGHRS and CDR2 YFSETQ come from the germline V gene. V lost 3 bases and J 4 bases, leaving 8 bases between the germline ends. There are 13 residues in the CDR3. The CDR3, as DNA: TGCGCCAGCAGCTCGGGGGTAAATCAGCCCCAGCATTTT. Translated: CASSSGVNQPQHF.

This rearrangement joins TRBV6-5 to TRBJ1-2; 8 bases line up with TRBD1. Germline V gene lookup returns CDR1 MNHEY and CDR2 SVGAGI. J was trimmed by 8 bases and V by 10 bases; bases with no gene match: 6. The CDR3 is 11 amino acids. The CDR3 is CAILDRAGYTF. The CDR3 DNA sequence: TGTGCCATACTGGACAGGGCGGGCTACACCTTC.

The chain uses TRBV4-1 and TRBJ1-6; TRBD1 matches 9 bases. Trimming at V came to 0 bases and at J to 0 bases, leaving 6 bases not matched to a gene. This CDR3 is 19 amino acids long. CDR1 is MGHRA and CDR2 is YSYEKL in the germline V gene. In nucleotides, the CDR3 is TGCGCCAGCAGCCAAGATTGGACAGGGGCCCGCTCCTATAATTCACCCCTCCACTTT. This encodes CASSQDWTGARSYNSPLHF.

V usage is TRBV20-1 and J usage is TRBJ1-2; D remains ambiguous. Trimming cost V 5 bases and J 8 bases, with 12 bases left between them. Germline V CDR1 and CDR2: DFQATT, SNEGSKA (reference sequence). This CDR3 is 11 amino acids long. The CDR3 sequence is CSAEEGNGYTF. For the CDR3, the DNA is TGCAGTGCTGAGGAAGGTAACGGCTACACCTTC.

The V call is TRBV7-2, the J call TRBJ2-1, with 13 bases identical to TRBD2. Germline CDR1 and CDR2: SGHTA and FQGNSA. The CDR3 runs 17 residues. With V trimmed by 5 bases and J by 9 bases, 13 bases remained unmatched. The DNA for the CDR3 is TGTGCCAGCAGCCCGCGGACTAGCGGGGGTCGTAGGGGTGAGCAGTTCTTC. This gives the protein CASSPRTSGGRRGEQFF.

The chain links TRBV7-8 to TRBJ2-7, with a possible D match to TRBD1 (5 bases). Germline CDR1 is SGHVS and CDR2 is FQNEAQ. Trimming cost V 2 bases and J 0 bases, with 11 bases left between them. This CDR3 is 15 amino acids long. The DNA for the CDR3 is TGTGCCAGCAGCTTAACACAGGAGAGCTCCTACGAGCAGTACTTC. It specifies CASSLTQESSYEQYF.

The count of this clone is one. The chain is built from TRBV6-1 and TRBJ2-7; D not resolved. From germline, CDR1 is MNHNS and CDR2 SASEGT. The CDR3 runs 11 residues. V lost 0 bases to trimming and J lost 8 bases, with 5 bases between them. CDR3 sequence reads: CASSEAVQQYF. The CDR3 DNA reads as TGTGCCAGCAGTGAAGCCGTCCAGCAGTACTTC.

The chain has TRBV5-1 and TRBJ1-1; a weak D match, TRBD1 (5 bases). CDR3 length: 15 residues. From germline, CDR1 is SGHRS and CDR2 YFSETQ. Trimming left V 2 bases short and J 3 bases short, with 14 bases between. Here the CDR3 reads CASSFGRGADTEAFF. The DNA of the CDR3 is TGCGCCAGCAGCTTCGGGAGGGGCGCGGACACTGAAGCTTTCTTT.

This sequence joins TRBV2 and TRBJ2-3, with D unclear. Trimming removed 1 base from V and 5 bases from J, with 10 bases in between. Germline V gene sequence: CDR1 SNHLY, CDR2 FYNNEI. CDR3 size: 14 residues. CDR3 bases: TGTGCCAGCAGTGAAGGTCTAGTCATAGATACGCAGTATTTT. Translating it yields CASSEGLVIDTQYF.

The J gene is TRBJ1-3, the V gene TRBV12-5, with unresolved D. This CDR3 is 16 amino acids long. The germline V gene has CDR1 LGHNT and CDR2 FRNRAP. Trimming removed 2 bases at V and 0 bases at J, with 11 bases between. Here the CDR3 DNA reads TGTGCTAGTGGTTTGCGGCTAGGGAGCTCTGGAAACACCATATATTTT. This sequence encodes CASGLRLGSSGNTIYF.

The rearrangement links TRBV12-3 or TRBV12-4 to TRBJ2-6; the D is unclear. The CDR3 length is 12 residues. Trimming pared 8 bases from V and 2 bases from J, leaving 4 bases between. The CDR3 is CASAPGANVLTF. The CDR3 DNA reads as TGTGCCAGCGCGCCTGGGGCCAACGTCCTGACTTTC.

This clone was counted only a few times. V and J are TRBV12-3 or TRBV12-4 and TRBJ1-5; D is ambiguous. The V end lost 4 bases, the J end lost 3 bases, and 4 bases lay between the germline ends. The CDR3 is made up of 12 amino acids. The CDR3 DNA is TGTGCCAGCAGTTCAAACAATCAGCCCCAGCATTTT. Translation: CASSSNNQPQHF.

V and J are TRBV19 and TRBJ1-5, with 9 bases aligning to TRBD1. Losses at the gene ends were 5 bases for V and 6 bases for J; bases not matched to a gene: 8. This CDR3 spans 15 amino acids. Germline V gives CDR1 LNHDA, CDR2 SQIVND (reference sequence). CDR3 amino acids: CASSLGTGSFQPQHF. Written as DNA, the CDR3 is TGTGCCAGTAGTCTAGGGACAGGGAGTTTTCAGCCCCAGCATTTT.

The chain combines TRBV4-2 with TRBJ2-2; D unclear. CDR3 size: 13 residues. Looked up from germline, CDR1 is LGHNA and CDR2 is YNFKEQ. Deletions cut 0 bases from V and 7 bases from J, with 6 bases between. The CDR3 DNA follows: TGTGCCAGCAGCCAAGATGTAAACGGGGAGCTGTTTTTT. Its translation: CASSQDVNGELFF.

The rearrangement joins TRBV2 to TRBJ1-3; D unresolved. CDR3 length: 12 amino acids. The ends were cut back, 2 bases at V and 4 bases at J, with 3 bases in the middle. Germline V gene sequence: CDR1 SNHLY, CDR2 FYNNEI. CDR3 sequence: CASSESGNTIYF. The CDR3 coding sequence is TGTGCCAGCAGTGAATCAGGAAACACCATATATTTT.